This T cell receptor beta chain derives from a study of blood T cell repertoires in COVID-19. The CDR3 covers 15 residues. V shed 2 bases, J shed 7 bases, and the junction held 3 bases outside the gene matches. Germline CDR1 reads MNHEY; CDR2 reads SVGAGI. Profiling relied on immunoSEQ multiplex PCR, and the TCRdb table lists in-frame clones only, not all of them. The sample has under 200,000 clones, about 80% seen once; the top ten hold around 3.2%. The chain links TRBV6-5 to TRBJ2-1; 12 bases line up with TRBD2. The sample taken for sequencing was PBMCs or T cells enriched from blood (not recorded which). The receptor comes from a woman aged 55-70 years who had recovered from COVID-19. The CDR3 DNA reads TGTGCCAGCAGTTACCTAGCGGGGGGGCCAAATGAGCAGTTCTTC. Amino acid sequence: CASSYLAGGPNEQFF.